This entry is about one T cell receptor (beta chain). As yet, its antigen is unknown. The data are from a study of CXCR3-negative and CXCR3-positive naive CD8 T cells. Findings and limits, study-wide: CXCR3-positive naive cells carried more hydrophobic TRB CDR3s than CXCR3-negative ones. TCR strength was inferred from TRB CDR3 properties, while surface CD5 was comparable between naive subsets. For naive cells, CXCR3-negative and CXCR3-positive subsets had similar TRBV-TRBJ usage; for memory cells, usage differed. Fresh PBMCs served for most assays, and CXCR3 expression fell partially after cryopreservation.

UMI-labeled 5' RACE yielded the TRB cDNA libraries. TCRdb reprocessed the 5' RACE reads; each CDR3 protein has one entry and no DNA is given. The sample data list 69,000 or so distinct CDR3 sequences. Germline V lookup: CDR1 SGHTA, CDR2 FQGNSA. The CDR3 spans 14 residues. The sequence came from a human donor in good health. Some clones in this sample may be carry-over from other donors' samples. The chain joins TRBV7-2 to TRBJ2-7. The source material was naive CXCR3- CD8+ T cells from blood. Documented subset: CD45RO-CCR7+CD27+CD95- naive CD8+ T cells lacking CXCR3 (TNR3-). This chain's CDR3 is CASSLAYGSYEQYF.